These 12 T cell receptor beta chains were sequenced from one sample in a study of control samples from healthy donors and cancer patients. Sequencing used immunoSEQ multiplex PCR; TCRdb keeps in-frame clones, though not all of them. The sample has roughly 120,000 clones, over 90% seen once; the top ten hold 2% to 3%. The sequencing sample was made of blood. The receptors derive from a man in his thirties or forties in good health.

Here the CDR3 reads CASSRVGGWGYTF. DNA for the CDR3: TGCGCCAGCAGCCGGGTCGGGGGGTGGGGCTACACCTTC. The chain has TRBV10-2 and TRBJ1-2; a possible D gene is TRBD1 (5 bases). Deletions cut 6 bases from V and 8 bases from J, with 16 bases between. Germline loops: CDR1 WSHSY, CDR2 SAAADI. This CDR3 contains 13 residues.

V gene TRBV27 combines with J gene TRBJ1-6, with TRBD1 as a possible D gene (6 bases). Germline V gives CDR1 MNHEY, CDR2 SMNVEV (reference sequence). V was trimmed by 5 bases and J by 16 bases, leaving 15 bases between them. The CDR3 is made up of 12 amino acids. CDR3 coding DNA: TGTGCCAGCAGTAAAAGGGGGGGAATTCTCCACTTT. It codes for CASSKRGGILHF.

The chain uses TRBV25-1 and TRBJ2-1; D may match TRBD1 or TRBD2 (5 bases each). CDR3 length equals 17 residues. Germline CDR1 reads MGHDK; CDR2 reads SYGVNS. V gave up 8 bases and J gave up 1 base, with 21 bases separating them. The CDR3 reads CASSPRGQGPSYNEQFF. CDR3 in DNA: TGTGCCAGCTCCCCCCGAGGGCAGGGACCATCCTACAATGAGCAGTTCTTC. Full variable domain (outside the CDR3, taken from reference TRBV25-1 and TRBJ2-1): EADIYQTPRYLVIGTGKKITLECSQTMGHDKMYWYQQDPGMELHLIHYSYGVNSTEKGDLSSESTVSRIRTEHFPLTLESARPSHTSQYLCASSPRGQGPSYNEQFFGPGTRLTVL.

This clone was seen only once. The V and J genes are TRBV7-9 and TRBJ1-5; TRBD1 aligns across 7 bases. Germline CDR1 is SEHNR and CDR2 is FQNEAQ (reference sequence). This CDR3 has 16 amino acids. V was clipped by 4 bases and J by 3 bases; unmatched bases: 9. The CDR3 DNA is TGTGCCAGCAGCTCATTCCCCAGGGGGGCCAATCAGCCCCAGCATTTT. Protein: CASSSFPRGANQPQHF.

CDR3 residues: CASSEGQGNSPLHF. CDR3 coding DNA: TGTGCCAGCAGCGAGGGACAGGGGAATTCACCCCTCCACTTT. V gene TRBV7-9 combines with J gene TRBJ1-6; 10 bases are shared with TRBD1. The CDR3 totals 14 residues. The J segment lost 7 bases and the V segment lost 5 bases, leaving 2 bases of the junction unmatched. From germline, CDR1 is SEHNR and CDR2 FQNEAQ (reference sequence).

The CDR3 loop reads CASSPPPWINTEAFF. CDR3 coding DNA: TGTGCCAGCAGTCCGCCGCCGTGGATCAACACTGAAGCTTTCTTT. This chain joins TRBV7-8 and TRBJ1-1; D unresolved. The CDR3 covers 15 residues. Between the trimmed V and J ends, which lost 6 bases and 2 bases, there was a span of 16 bases. Germline V CDR1 and CDR2: SGHVS, FQNEAQ.

This chain links TRBV18 with TRBJ1-5; 10 bases align to TRBD1. The length of the CDR3 is 17 residues. V lost 0 bases, J lost 5 bases, and 7 bases stayed unmatched. Germline CDR1 is KGHSH and CDR2 is LQKENI. Here the CDR3 reads CASSPPGTGVRDQPQHF. Here the CDR3 DNA reads TGTGCCAGCTCACCACCCGGGACAGGGGTTCGGGATCAGCCCCAGCATTTT.

The chain couples TRBV21-1 to TRBJ1-4; the D segment call TRBD1 is taken from the table without a DNA check. TRBV21-1 is tagged as a pseudogene. The CDR3 loop spans 16 amino acids. The CDR3 protein is CASRATGDRTNEKLFF. The CDR3 bases are TGTGCCAGCAGAGCTACAGGGGACCGAACTAATGAAAAACTGTTTTTT.

J is TRBJ2-7 and V is TRBV19; 9 bases fit TRBD1. CDR1 is LNHDA and CDR2 is SQIVND in the germline V gene (reference sequence). After removal of 6 bases from V and 3 bases from J, the junction contained 12 bases not matched to a gene. This CDR3 is built from 16 residues. CDR3 coding DNA: TGTGCCAGTAGGACTTTCCGAGGACAGGGGATCTACGAGCAGTACTTC. It yields the protein CASRTFRGQGIYEQYF. The complete variable domain, with remaining parts taken from reference TRBV19 and TRBJ2-7, reads DGGITQSPKYLFRKEGQNVTLSCEQNLNHDAMYWYRQDPGQGLRLIYYSQIVNDFQKGDIAEGYSVSREKKESFPLTVTSAQKNPTAFYLCASRTFRGQGIYEQYFGPGTRLTVT.

The V and J genes are TRBV28 and TRBJ1-5; the D is unclear. CDR3 length equals 14 residues. Between the trimmed V and J ends, which lost 5 bases and 3 bases, there was a span of 11 bases. Per germline, CDR1 MDHEN and CDR2 SYDVKM. This chain's CDR3 is CASSTAGLNQPQHF. In nucleotides, the CDR3 is TGTGCCAGCAGTACAGCGGGCCTCAATCAGCCCCAGCATTTT.

The J gene is TRBJ1-5, the V gene TRBV6-1, with no clear D. The germline CDR1 and CDR2 sequences are MNHNS and SASEGT. V lost 2 bases and J 4 bases, leaving 3 bases between the germline ends. The length of the CDR3 is 12 residues. CDR3 bases: TGTGCCAGCAGTGAAAGTAATCAGCCCCAGCATTTT. It translates to CASSESNQPQHF.

The rearrangement joins TRBV28 to TRBJ2-5, with 7 bases matching TRBD1. The CDR3 is made up of 15 amino acids. CDR1 is MDHEN, CDR2 SYDVKM, per germline. The V and J ends lost 5 bases and 5 bases, in that order; junction bases with no gene match: 11. The CDR3, as DNA: TGTGCCAGCAGTACTCTACAGGGGCCCTATGAGACCCAGTACTTC. Translated, it gives CASSTLQGPYETQYF.